This TCR beta chain was captured by sequencing in a study of pediatric ulcerative colitis. Overall study findings and caveats: Compared with controls, ulcerative colitis showed greater blood-rectum clone sharing.

Generated by immunoSEQ multiplex PCR, the TCRdb table keeps only in-frame clones and is missing some. The data hold tens of thousands of clones, with 60% to 85% observed a single time. This clone was seen once. The antigen remains undetermined. The V gene's germline CDR1 is LGHNT and CDR2 FRNRAP. The CDR3 length is 13 residues. The germline V and J ends were trimmed by 4 bases and 8 bases, with 14 bases remaining between them. During colonoscopy, one to two rectal pinch biopsies were collected. Specimen: gut tissue. This receptor was identified in a girl aged 5-17 years with moderate ulcerative colitis. The chain joins TRBV12-5 to TRBJ1-2, with D unclear. CDR3 region: CASGSYGPLGYTF. The CDR3 DNA reads as TGTGCTAGTGGTTCATATGGGCCCTTGGGCTACACCTTC.